This TCR beta chain stems from a study of vaccination and CD4 T cells after COVID-19 (dated by TCRdb to about 2022). Turning to the overall study: Every convalescent patient had a positive nasal swab PCR test for SARS-CoV-2, with mild disease in 9 or 10 patients and severe disease in one. In the convalescent cohort there were six males and four females, among whom were two Hispanic individuals, seven Caucasians, two Asians and one multiracial person. Participants got two doses of the Pfizer-BioNTech BNT162b2 vaccine (n=8) or two doses of the Moderna mRNA-1273 vaccine (n=2). Post-COVID blood samples were collected from convalescent patients a median of around 100 days after diagnosis, with a range of roughly 30 to 170 days. Post-vaccine blood samples were taken a median of 72 days after the second vaccine dose, with a range of about 12 to 250 days. In over 8 COVID-19 convalescent patients and a handful of infection-naive healthy vaccine recipients, researchers compared the spike-specific CD4+ TCR repertoire from before mRNA vaccination with the repertoire from after.

Inclusive of the bounding cysteine and phenylalanine, the CDR3 is 16 residues long. CDR3 DNA only is kept here, 48 bases in frame from base 1. CDR1 and CDR2 (LNHDA, SQIVND) derive from the germline V gene (reference sequence). Trimming removed 7 bases from V and 0 bases from J; the gene matches leave 10 bases unexplained. This clonotype has a handful of counts. Its antigen is still unknown. No base qualities exist here, and no much larger clone lies one base off it. Results the study describes overall, beyond this receptor: Although the median number of SARS-CoV-2-reactive clonotypes went up from more than 20 after infection to 38 after vaccination, the increase was not significant. Of the vaccine-specific clones in convalescent patients, 304 of 307, or nearly all, reacted only to SARS-CoV-2 spike and did not cross-react with common cold coronaviruses. The study included relatively few convalescent patients and did not analyze early timepoints after natural infection. In convalescent patients, a median roughly 87% of post-vaccine SARS-CoV-2-reactive clones were detected only after vaccination, and vaccine-specific priming was suggested by this finding.

Positive SARS-CoV-2 PCR tests in the convalescent patients dated from March to December 2020, before Alpha, Beta and Delta variants emerged in the United States. Ficoll-Paque Plus gradient centrifugation was used to isolate PBMCs from whole blood, and the isolated PBMCs were then either used fresh or cryopreserved at -140C. The receptor library was made with PCR. Sequencer: Illumina iSeq 100. Concerning the study's data processing: Non-productive sequences were removed, and CDR3s not starting with C, not ending with F or W, or shorter than 7 amino acids were discarded. Using R version 3.6.1, CDR3 homology was evaluated through Levenshtein distances (stringdist) along with unrooted phylogenetic trees (ape). TCRdb reanalyzed the raw reads on its own, using fastp at Q25 for trimming and MiXCR for clone calling, and kept in-frame beta chains. One record per CDR3 amino acid sequence lists the most common genes and DNA. TCRdb assigned the V and J calls; the authors' analysis was not used. Here the sample has about 21,000 distinct CDR3 sequences; approximately 57% occur a single time. About 1% of the sample is held by the ten biggest clonotypes.

The rearranged chain carries TRBV19 and TRBJ1-1, with 8 bases in between that match TRBD1. The specimen was CD4+ T cells from blood, collected before SARS-CoV-2 vaccination. The sequence was obtained from a human donor who had recovered from COVID-19. The CDR3 reads CASTSLGQGMNTEAFF. The DNA sequence follows: TGTGCCAGTACCTCACTCGGACAGGGAATGAACACTGAAGCTTTCTTT.